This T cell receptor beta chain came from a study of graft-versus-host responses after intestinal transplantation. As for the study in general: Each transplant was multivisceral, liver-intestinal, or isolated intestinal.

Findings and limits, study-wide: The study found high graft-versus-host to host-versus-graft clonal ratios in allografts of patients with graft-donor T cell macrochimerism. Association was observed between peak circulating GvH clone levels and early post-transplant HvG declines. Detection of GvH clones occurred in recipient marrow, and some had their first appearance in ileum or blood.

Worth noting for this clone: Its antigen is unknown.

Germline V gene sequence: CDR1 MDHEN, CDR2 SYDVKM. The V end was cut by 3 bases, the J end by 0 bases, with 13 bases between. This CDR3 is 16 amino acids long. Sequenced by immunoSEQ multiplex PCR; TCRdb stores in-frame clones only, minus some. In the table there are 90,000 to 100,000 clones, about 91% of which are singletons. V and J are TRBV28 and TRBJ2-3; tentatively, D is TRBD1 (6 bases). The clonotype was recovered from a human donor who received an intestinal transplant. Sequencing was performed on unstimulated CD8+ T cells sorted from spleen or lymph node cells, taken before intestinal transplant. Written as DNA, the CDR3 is TGTGCCAGCAGTTTCGGGGACACCTCTAGCACAGATACGCAGTATTTT. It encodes CASSFGDTSSTDTQYF.